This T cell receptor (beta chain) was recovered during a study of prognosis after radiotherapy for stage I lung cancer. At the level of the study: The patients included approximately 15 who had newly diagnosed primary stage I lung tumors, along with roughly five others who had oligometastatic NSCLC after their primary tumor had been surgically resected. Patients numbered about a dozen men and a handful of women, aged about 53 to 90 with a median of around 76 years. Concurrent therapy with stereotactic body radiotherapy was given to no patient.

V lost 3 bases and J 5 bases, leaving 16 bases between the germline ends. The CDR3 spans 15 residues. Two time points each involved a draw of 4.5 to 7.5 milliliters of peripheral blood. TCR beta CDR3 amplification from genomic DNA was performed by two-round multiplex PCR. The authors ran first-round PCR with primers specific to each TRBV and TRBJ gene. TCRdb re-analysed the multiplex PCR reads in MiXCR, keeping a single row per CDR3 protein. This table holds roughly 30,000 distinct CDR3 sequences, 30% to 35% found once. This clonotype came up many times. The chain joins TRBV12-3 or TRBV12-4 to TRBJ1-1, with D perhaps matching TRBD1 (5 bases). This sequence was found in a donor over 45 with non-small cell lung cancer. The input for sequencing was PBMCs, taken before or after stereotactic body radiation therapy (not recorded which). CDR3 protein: CASSFVQRGDTEAFF. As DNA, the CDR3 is TGTGCCAGCAGTTTCGTTCAAAGGGGCGATACTGAAGCTTTCTTT.